These 32 T cell receptor beta chains share one sample of origin, sequenced in a study of T cells in Graves' hyperthyroidism and ophthalmopathy (dated by TCRdb to the late 2010s). The library was prepared using multiplex PCR. Sequencer: Illumina HiSeq 2000. The TCR beta CDR3 regions were amplified from the RNA transcripts. The TCR CDR3 was subjected to a first round of RT-PCR using the HTBI primer set and the Qiagen OneStep RT-PCR kit. TCRdb reprocessed the public reads (quality trimming at Q25 with fastp, clone calling with MiXCR) and kept in-frame beta chains. Rows matching on CDR3 protein sequence are summarized as one entry with the most common DNA and genes. In this sample the table shows some 770,000 distinct CDR3 sequences, 16% of which occur a single time. The ten largest clones represent approximately 8.4% of the sample. What was sequenced was blood. Source of these receptors: a man younger than 30 with Graves' hyperthyroidism.

There are a few counts of this clonotype. The V and J genes are TRBV2 and TRBJ1-5, with D unclear. Per germline, CDR1 SNHLY and CDR2 FYNNEI. This CDR3 spans 12 amino acids. Between the trimmed V and J ends, which lost 2 bases and 8 bases, there was a span of 7 bases. The DNA for the CDR3 is TGTGCCAGCAGTGAACAGATGAAGCCCCAGCATTTT. This codes for CASSEQMKPQHF.

This sequence joins TRBV2 and TRBJ1-4; possible D gene TRBD1, 5 bases. Per the germline V gene, CDR1 is SNHLY and CDR2 is FYNNEI. The CDR3 has 19 amino acids. Deletions cut 6 bases from V and 8 bases from J, with 31 bases between. The CDR3 reads CASSAPRDRPEVNREKLFF. In DNA form, the CDR3 reads TGTGCCAGCAGCGCCCCCCGGGACCGACCCGAAGTAAACAGGGAAAAACTGTTTTTT.

V usage is TRBV30 and J usage is TRBJ2-7; D might be TRBD1 or TRBD2, each matching 5 bases. Per germline, CDR1 GTSNPN and CDR2 SVGIG (reference sequence). The CDR3 has 14 amino acids. Trimming took 0 bases from V and 4 from J, leaving 13 bases between them. CDR3 DNA sequence: TGTGCCTGGAGTGTCTTGGGGGAGTGGTACGAGCAGTACTTC. It specifies CAWSVLGEWYEQYF.

A few counts support this clonotype. The V call is TRBV18, the J call TRBJ2-2, with TRBD1 as a possible D gene (5 bases). Trimming shortened V by 2 bases and J by 0 bases, and 10 bases separated the two germline ends. CDR3 length: 16 amino acids. Germline CDR1 is KGHSH and CDR2 is LQKENI. The CDR3, as DNA: TGTGCCAGCTCACCATCCGGACAACCGAACACCGGGGAGCTGTTTTTT. It yields the protein CASSPSGQPNTGELFF.

Many counts were recorded for this clonotype. The rearrangement joins TRBV12-3 or TRBV12-4 to TRBJ1-4, with a possible D match to TRBD1 (5 bases). CDR3 length: 13 residues. V was trimmed by 3 bases and J by 7 bases, leaving 9 bases between them. This CDR3 reads CASSFRGTEKLFF. The CDR3 coding sequence is TGTGCCAGCAGTTTCCGGGGGACTGAAAAACTGTTTTTT.

The CDR3 reads CASSLRTLAGATTDTQYF. The CDR3 nucleotides read TGTGCCAGCAGCTTAAGGACCCTAGCGGGAGCCACCACAGATACGCAGTATTTT. The genes are TRBV13 and TRBJ2-3, with TRBD2 identical over 10 bases. The CDR3 spans 18 residues. V shed 2 bases, J shed 2 bases, and the junction held 10 bases outside the gene matches. From germline, CDR1 is PRHDT and CDR2 FYEKMQ (reference sequence).

This clonotype was recorded many times. This sequence joins TRBV12-3 or TRBV12-4 and TRBJ1-5; TRBD1 matches 10 bases. The CDR3 consists of 16 residues. V dropped 6 bases and J dropped 2; count of bases not matched to a gene: 7. CDR3 coding DNA: TGTGCCAGCAGCCCGACAGGGGGCGCAGGCAATCAGCCCCAGCATTTT. Protein: CASSPTGGAGNQPQHF.

This clonotype was picked up a small number of times. V and J are TRBV12-3 or TRBV12-4 and TRBJ2-2; no reliable D call. There are 13 residues in the CDR3. V was shortened by 6 bases and J by 4 bases, with 9 bases between the two germline ends. CDR3 residues: CASSPSATGELFF. In DNA, the CDR3 is TGTGCCAGCAGCCCCTCGGCCACCGGGGAGCTGTTTTTT.

Ten or more counts support this clonotype. This chain uses TRBV12-5 with TRBJ2-3, with D unclear. V lost 2 bases, J lost 1 base, and 4 bases lay in between. This CDR3 contains 13 residues. Germline lookup yields CDR1 LGHNT and CDR2 FRNRAP. CDR3 in amino acids: CASGLYGTDTQYF. CDR3 in DNA: TGTGCTAGTGGTTTGTACGGCACAGATACGCAGTATTTT.

This clonotype appeared a few times. V is TRBV28 and J is TRBJ2-1; the D is unclear. Between the trimmed V and J ends, which lost 4 bases and 0 bases, there was a span of 16 bases. CDR3 length: 17 residues. In germline, CDR1 is MDHEN, CDR2 SYDVKM. In DNA, the CDR3 is TGTGCCAGCAGTTCCGGCTTTGGGCAAATCTCCTACAATGAGCAGTTCTTC. Translating it yields CASSSGFGQISYNEQFF.

This clonotype has just a few counts. The V gene is TRBV11-3, the J gene TRBJ2-3, with D tentatively TRBD1 (5 bases). The CDR3 covers 15 residues. Trimming stripped 2 bases from V and 1 base from J, with 10 bases between. CDR1 is SGHNT and CDR2 is YENEEA in the germline V gene. The DNA for the CDR3 is TGTGCCAGCAGCTTAATGGGGCAACGCACAGATACGCAGTATTTT. This sequence encodes CASSLMGQRTDTQYF.

This clonotype was picked up many times. The V gene is TRBV7-8, the J gene TRBJ1-2; perhaps TRBD1 as D (5 bases). Trimming removed 4 bases from V and 0 bases from J, with 21 bases in between. The CDR3 spans 18 residues. CDR1 and CDR2 from the germline V gene are SGHVS and FQNEAQ. CDR3 sequence: CASSSPYGTDRSNYGYTF. The CDR3 region has the DNA TGTGCCAGCAGCTCTCCTTACGGGACGGACCGTTCTAACTATGGCTACACCTTC.

CDR3 in DNA: TGTGCCAGCAGTTCTCTTGGGTACGGGCTCAGCGAGGATGGGAGAGTAGGCACAGATACGCAGTATTTT. This sequence encodes CASSSLGYGLSEDGRVGTDTQYF. The genes are TRBV28 and TRBJ2-3, with D maybe TRBD2 (5 bases). Germline V CDR1 and CDR2: MDHEN, SYDVKM. There are 23 residues in the CDR3. V lost 4 bases, J lost 1 base, and 36 bases lay in between.

The chain carries TRBV20-1 and TRBJ2-3; a possible D gene is TRBD1 (5 bases). Trimming left V 6 bases short and J 0 bases short, with 13 bases between. The CDR3 totals 14 residues. CDR1 and CDR2 (germline): DFQATT, SNEGSKA (reference sequence). This CDR3 is CSAGRQTSTDTQYF. CDR3 nucleotides: TGCAGTGCCGGTCGACAGACTAGCACAGATACGCAGTATTTT.

This clonotype was picked up a small number of times. The chain recombines TRBV27 with TRBJ2-7; 7 bases fit TRBD2. This CDR3 is 14 amino acids long. Germline values: CDR1 MNHEY, CDR2 SMNVEV (reference sequence). Germline trimming cut 5 bases from V and 9 bases from J; bases unmatched to any gene: 13. CDR3 in amino acids: CASSAGVEYEGQYF. For the CDR3, the DNA is TGTGCCAGCAGTGCGGGAGTTGAGTACGAGGGGCAGTACTTC.

Many counts were recorded for this clonotype. The chain carries TRBV27 and TRBJ1-2; 9 bases align to TRBD1. This CDR3 region has 16 residues. V shed 5 bases, J shed 3 bases, and the junction held 10 bases outside the gene matches. Germline V gives CDR1 MNHEY, CDR2 SMNVEV (reference sequence). CDR3 residues: CASSARGQGSDYGYTF. Here the CDR3 DNA reads TGTGCCAGCAGTGCGCGGGGACAGGGTAGTGACTATGGCTACACCTTC.

The rearrangement uses TRBV5-1 and TRBJ2-3; D is possibly TRBD1 or TRBD2 (5 bases each). Germline assignment: CDR1 SGHRS and CDR2 YFSETQ. This CDR3 has 12 amino acids. V dropped 4 bases and J dropped 6 bases, with 9 bases sitting between them. The CDR3 sequence: CASSGGFDTQYF. As DNA, the CDR3 is TGCGCCAGCAGCGGGGGTTTCGATACGCAGTATTTT.

This clonotype came up a few times. This chain links TRBV29-1 with TRBJ2-7; TRBD1 is a possible D gene (5 bases). V shed 5 bases and J shed 3 bases, with 14 bases lying between them. Germline CDR1 is SQVTM and CDR2 is ANQGSEA. The CDR3 runs 13 residues. Here the CDR3 DNA reads TGCAGCGTTAAAAACGACAGAAACTACGAGCAGTACTTC. Amino acid sequence: CSVKNDRNYEQYF.

In this sample, this clonotype turned up many times. The rearrangement uses TRBV6-1 and TRBJ2-5, with TRBD1 identical over 7 bases. V shed 5 bases and J 4 bases; nucleotides not matched to a gene: 10. Per germline, CDR1 MNHNS and CDR2 SASEGT. The CDR3 contains 15 residues. The DNA of the CDR3 is TGTGCCAGCAGTTACTCAGGGACAGTCGGAGAGACCCAGTACTTC. It is translated as CASSYSGTVGETQYF.

This clonotype was seen repeatedly, ten times or more. The V gene is TRBV11-2, the J gene TRBJ2-1, with 9 nucleotides matching TRBD2. The CDR3 totals 16 residues. V was clipped by 5 bases and J by 5 bases; unmatched bases: 10. Looked up from germline, CDR1 is SGHAT and CDR2 is FQNNGV. In nucleotides, the CDR3 is TGTGCCAGCAGCCATAATAGCGGGAGCGGCAACAATGAGCAGTTCTTC. This codes for CASSHNSGSGNNEQFF.

The chain couples TRBV5-6 to TRBJ2-5; D possibly uses TRBD1 or TRBD2 (5 bases each). Germline V gene sequence: CDR1 SGHDT, CDR2 YYEEEE. Between the trimmed V and J ends, which lost 0 bases and 1 base, there was a span of 10 bases. The CDR3 is 15 amino acids. CDR3 in DNA: TGTGCCAGCAGCTTGGAGCCGGGACCCCAAGAGACCCAGTACTTC. It codes for CASSLEPGPQETQYF.

This clonotype was detected ten times or more. The J gene is TRBJ1-5, the V gene TRBV9, with 9 bases lining up with TRBD1. Looked up from germline, CDR1 is SGDLS and CDR2 is YYNGEE. V was clipped by 5 bases and J by 4 bases; unmatched bases: 4. The CDR3 is 14 residues long. The CDR3 nucleotides read TGTGCCAGCAGTGCAGGACAGGGGAATCAGCCCCAGCATTTT. Its translation: CASSAGQGNQPQHF.

This clonotype came up many times. The gene calls are TRBV20-1 and TRBJ2-1; the D is unclear. CDR3 length equals 11 residues. V shed 3 bases and J shed 10 bases, with 10 bases lying between them. Germline CDR1 DFQATT, CDR2 SNEGSKA (reference sequence). The CDR3, as DNA: TGCAGTGCTAGCGTCGGTTTGGAGCAGTTCTTC. The encoded protein is CSASVGLEQFF.

This clonotype was counted at least ten times. The chain couples TRBV12-3 or TRBV12-4 to TRBJ2-3; perhaps TRBD1 as D (5 bases). V lost 1 base and J 4 bases, leaving 9 bases between the germline ends. The CDR3 consists of 14 residues. The CDR3 DNA reads as TGTGCCAGCAGTTTAGGCAGGGTAGCAGATACGCAGTATTTT. As protein: CASSLGRVADTQYF.

The sample holds many counts of this clonotype. V gene TRBV28 combines with J gene TRBJ1-2; D is unresolved. Germline CDR1 MDHEN, CDR2 SYDVKM. The V gene lost 3 bases and the J gene lost 1 base, with 12 bases spanning the gap. CDR3 length: 15 amino acids. The CDR3 spells CASSFNLLLNYGYTF. In DNA form, the CDR3 reads TGTGCCAGCAGTTTTAACCTTCTGCTTAACTATGGCTACACCTTC.

This clonotype was seen at least ten times. This rearrangement joins TRBV2 to TRBJ2-5, with unresolved D. V was clipped by 5 bases and J by 3 bases, with 10 bases between them. Germline loops: CDR1 SNHLY, CDR2 FYNNEI. There are 13 residues in the CDR3. The CDR3 reads CASSREQKETQYF. Written as DNA, the CDR3 is TGTGCCAGCAGTCGAGAGCAGAAAGAGACCCAGTACTTC.

Only a few counts were recorded for this clonotype. The chain couples TRBV6-1 to TRBJ2-3, with D possibly called TRBD1 or TRBD2 (5 bases each). CDR1 is MNHNS and CDR2 is SASEGT in the germline V gene. V was shortened by 3 bases and J by 4 bases, with 14 bases between the two germline ends. This CDR3 has 15 residues. The CDR3 DNA sequence: TGTGCCAGCAGTGACCGGCGGAGAGGGGCAGATACGCAGTATTTT. The encoded protein is CASSDRRRGADTQYF.

This clonotype occurred many times. J is TRBJ2-7 and V is TRBV28; D unclear. V was shortened by 6 bases and J by 2 bases, with 11 bases between the two germline ends. This CDR3 is built from 13 residues. The V gene's germline CDR1 is MDHEN and CDR2 SYDVKM. The CDR3 protein is CASSPVGPYEQYF. The DNA of the CDR3 is TGTGCCAGCAGCCCCGTCGGTCCCTACGAGCAGTACTTC.

In its sample, this clonotype was seen a few times. The rearrangement joins TRBV30 to TRBJ2-1; a possible D gene is TRBD2 (6 bases). This CDR3 spans 14 amino acids. CDR1 GTSNPN and CDR2 SVGIG come from the germline V gene (reference sequence). The V end was cut by 0 bases, the J end by 5 bases, with 11 bases between. The CDR3 bases are TGTGCCTGGAGTGTACGGCGGGACGACAATGAGCAGTTCTTC. It codes for CAWSVRRDDNEQFF. The full variable domain, with the rest looked up from reference TRBV30 and TRBJ2-1, is SQTIHQWPATLVQPVGSPLSLECTVEGTSNPNLYWYRQAAGRGLQLLFYSVGIGQISSEVPQNLSASRPQDRQFILSSKKLLLSDSGFYLCAWSVRRDDNEQFFGPGTRLTVL.

This clonotype was seen repeatedly, ten times or more. The chain employs TRBV5-6 and TRBJ1-5; no definite D call. CDR1 and CDR2 (germline): SGHDT, YYEEEE. The length of the CDR3 is 13 residues. V was cut by 1 base and J by 6 bases, with 8 bases left in between. The CDR3 loop is CASSLNPGQPQHF. The CDR3 nucleotides read TGTGCCAGCAGCTTGAACCCGGGTCAGCCCCAGCATTTT.

The chain recombines TRBV12-5 with TRBJ2-3; D may correspond to TRBD1 or TRBD2 (5 bases each). The CDR3 has 17 residues. Deletions cut 5 bases from V and 8 bases from J, with 26 bases between. From germline, CDR1 is LGHNT and CDR2 FRNRAP. The CDR3 DNA is TGTGCTAGTGGTCCACAAGGGACGCCCCGGTTTTGGAGTACGCAGTATTTT. Amino acid sequence: CASGPQGTPRFWSTQYF.

This clonotype was detected a few times. The chain has TRBV7-9 and TRBJ2-7; the match to TRBD1 covers 9 bases. CDR1 is SEHNR and CDR2 is FQNEAQ in the germline V gene (reference sequence). V was clipped by 8 bases and J by 0 bases; unmatched bases: 2. The CDR3 spans 13 residues. The CDR3 loop is CASDRGSSYEQYF. The DNA for the CDR3 is TGTGCCAGCGACAGGGGGAGCTCCTACGAGCAGTACTTC.